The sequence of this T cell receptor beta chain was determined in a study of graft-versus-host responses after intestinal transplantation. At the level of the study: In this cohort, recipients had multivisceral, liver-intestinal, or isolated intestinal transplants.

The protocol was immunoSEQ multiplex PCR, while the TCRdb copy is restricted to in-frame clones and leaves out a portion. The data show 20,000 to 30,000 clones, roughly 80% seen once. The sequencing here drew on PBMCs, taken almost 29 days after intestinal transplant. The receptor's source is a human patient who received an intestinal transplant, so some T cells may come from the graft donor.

The CDR3 region has the DNA TGTGCCAGCAGCTTAAAGGGTCTGGGTCAGGGCACTGAAGCTTTCTTT. Protein product: CASSLKGLGQGTEAFF. J is TRBJ1-1 and V is TRBV7-3, with D possibly TRBD1 on 5 matching bases. CDR1 is SGHTA, CDR2 FQGTGA, per germline. This CDR3 comprises 16 residues. V was clipped by 1 base and J by 4 bases, with 16 bases between them. Using reference TRBV7-3 and TRBJ1-1 for the parts outside the CDR3, the full variable domain is GAGVSQTPSNKVTEKGKYVELRCDPISGHTALYWYRQSLGQGPEFLIYFQGTGAADDSGLPNDRFFAVRPEGSVSTLKIQRTERGDSAVYLCASSLKGLGQGTEAFFGQGTRLTVV.